This entry describes one T cell receptor (beta chain). Sequencing was performed with immunoSEQ multiplex PCR; in TCRdb, only in-frame clones are kept and a portion is missing. The sample gives 55,000 to 65,000 clones, approximately 94% of which show up once; about 3% is in the top ten. The data stem from a study of T cell changes during pregnancy in multiple sclerosis. The germline V gene has CDR1 LNHDA and CDR2 SQIVND (reference sequence). This CDR3 is built from 13 residues. V was trimmed by 3 bases and J by 3 bases, leaving 9 bases between them. This receptor was taken from a female donor with multiple sclerosis, enrolled in a pregnancy study. Sequenced here: CD8+ T cells from peripheral blood mononuclear cells, sampled in the third trimester of pregnancy. The genes are TRBV19 and TRBJ2-7; TRBD2 might be the D (5 bases). The CDR3 loop reads CASSIGVNYEQYF. The CDR3 DNA follows: TGTGCCAGTAGTATCGGGGTCAACTACGAGCAGTACTTC.